The 7 T cell receptor beta chains below all came from one sample that was sequenced in a study of blood T cells in healthy people across ages (dated by TCRdb to 2013 to 2016). The library was made by 5' RACE. Sequencing used an Illumina HiSeq 2500. A second PCR of roughly 7 to 12 cycles was performed with a sample-barcoded 5' primer and a J-beta primer mix. TCRdb applied fastp at Q25 and MiXCR to the public reads, then kept only in-frame beta chains. For every CDR3 protein sequence, its rows merge into one entry that carries the most common genes and DNA. The sample records around 1.5 million distinct CDR3 sequences, around 59% of which are singletons. The ten largest clones represent 6.5% to 8.5% of the sample. Sequencing input: blood. The receptors derive from a man between 18 and 29 years old in good health.

The chain is built from TRBV6-6 and TRBJ1-5, with TRBD1 as a possible D gene (6 bases). The V end was cut by 2 bases, the J end by 4 bases, with 12 bases between. This CDR3 is built from 15 residues. The germline V gene encodes CDR1 MNHNY and CDR2 SVGAGI (reference sequence). The CDR3: CASSYEDSQNQPQHF. CDR3 coding DNA: TGTGCCAGCAGTTACGAGGACAGCCAAAATCAGCCCCAGCATTTT.

This chain uses TRBV14 with TRBJ2-1; 8 nucleotides align to TRBD2. Germline loops: CDR1 SGHDN, CDR2 FVKESK. The CDR3 totals 15 residues. V was pared by 4 bases and J by 3 bases, with 5 bases of the junction left unmatched. CDR3 nucleotide sequence: TGTGCCAGCAGCCCCGGGGGGGCCATCTACAATGAGCAGTTCTTC. As protein: CASSPGGAIYNEQFF. The full variable domain, its missing parts supplied by reference TRBV14 and TRBJ2-1, is EAGVTQFPSHSVIEKGQTVTLRCDPISGHDNLYWYRRVMGKEIKFLLHFVKESKQDESGMPNNRFLAERTGGTYSTLKVQPAELEDSGVYFCASSPGGAIYNEQFFGPGTRLTVL.

This chain links TRBV7-9 with TRBJ2-4, with a tentative D call TRBD2 (5 bases). The DNA end is more similar to TRBJ2-5, so the J call may be wrong. This CDR3 is 13 amino acids long. Germline V lookup: CDR1 SEHNR, CDR2 FQNEAQ (reference sequence). CDR3 protein: CASSIAGGETQYF. CDR3 DNA sequence: TGTGCCAGCAGTATAGCAGGAGGAGAGACCCAGTACTTC.

The sample holds a few counts of this clonotype. The rearrangement uses TRBV2 and TRBJ2-7; the D is unclear. CDR1 is SNHLY and CDR2 is FYNNEI in the germline V gene. The CDR3 covers 15 residues. Between the trimmed V and J ends, which lost 5 bases and 2 bases, there was a span of 16 bases. The CDR3 DNA follows: TGTGCCAGCAGTTCTTCCGGAACAGCAGCCTACGAGCAGTACTTC. Translated, it gives CASSSSGTAAYEQYF. The variable domain in full, completed from reference TRBV2 and TRBJ2-7, reads EPEVTQTPSHQVTQMGQEVILRCVPISNHLYFYWYRQILGQKVEFLVSFYNNEISEKSEIFDDQFSVERPDGSNFTLKIRSTKLEDSAMYFCASSSSGTAAYEQYFGPGTRLTVT.

This chain links TRBV6-7 with TRBJ2-1, with TRBD2 matching over 8 bases. TRBV6-7 is assigned to the ORF class and has an uncertain function. V was clipped by 6 bases and J by 2 bases; unmatched bases: 6. The length of the CDR3 is 15 residues. CDR3 region: CASSREREPYNEQFF. In nucleotides, the CDR3 is TGTGCCAGCAGCCGGGAGCGGGAGCCCTACAATGAGCAGTTCTTC.

V and J are TRBV29-1 and TRBJ1-6, with D perhaps matching TRBD1 (5 bases). V dropped 5 bases and J dropped 5 bases, with 16 bases sitting between them. This CDR3 is 15 amino acids long. Germline CDR1 and CDR2: SQVTM and ANQGSEA. DNA of the CDR3: TGCAGCGTTCGAACTCAGGGTGCCAATAATTCACCCCTCCACTTT. Protein product: CSVRTQGANNSPLHF.

The rearrangement joins TRBV4-1 to TRBJ2-5; no reliable D call. Trimming removed 0 bases at V and 6 bases at J, with 14 bases between. The germline V gene has CDR1 MGHRA and CDR2 YSYEKL. The CDR3 sequence is 15 residues long. This CDR3 is CASSQENFGGQTQYF. DNA for the CDR3: TGCGCCAGCAGCCAAGAAAATTTCGGCGGCCAGACCCAGTACTTC.